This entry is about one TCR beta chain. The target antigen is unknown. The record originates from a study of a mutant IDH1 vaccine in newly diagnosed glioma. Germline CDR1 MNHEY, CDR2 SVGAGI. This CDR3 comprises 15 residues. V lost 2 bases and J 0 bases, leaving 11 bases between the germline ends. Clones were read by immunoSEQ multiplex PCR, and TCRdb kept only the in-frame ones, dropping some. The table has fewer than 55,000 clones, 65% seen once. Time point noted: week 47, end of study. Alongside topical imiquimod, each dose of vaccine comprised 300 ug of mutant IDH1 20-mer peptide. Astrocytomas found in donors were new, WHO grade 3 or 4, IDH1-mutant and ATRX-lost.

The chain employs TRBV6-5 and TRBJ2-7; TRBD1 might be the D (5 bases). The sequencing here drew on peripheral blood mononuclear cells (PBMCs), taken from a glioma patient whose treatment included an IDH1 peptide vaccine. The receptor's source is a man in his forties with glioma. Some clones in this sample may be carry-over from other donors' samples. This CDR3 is CASSYTGLSSYEQYF. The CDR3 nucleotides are TGTGCCAGCAGTTACACAGGTCTAAGCTCCTACGAGCAGTACTTC.